Presented here are 10 T cell receptor beta chains from one specimen sequenced in a study of CD8+ T cells in alopecia areata. Sequencing used cDNA as its template, made by extracting RNA and reverse transcribing it. Measured with immunoSEQ multiplex PCR; TCRdb has only the in-frame clones, and not every one. The table has 200,000 to 250,000 clones, roughly two thirds seen once. The source material was CD4+ T cells sorted from blood, sampled at week 0. These receptors came from a human donor with alopecia areata.

A single count supports this clone. This chain uses TRBV14 with TRBJ1-1; D is unclear. Germline CDR1 and CDR2: SGHDN and FVKESK. The CDR3 is made up of 13 amino acids. V was shortened by 0 bases and J by 2 bases, with 4 bases between the two germline ends. DNA of the CDR3: TGTGCCAGCAGCCAAGACCCAAACACTGAAGCTTTCTTT. Amino acids: CASSQDPNTEAFF.

This clone was counted a few times. CDR3 protein: CASSIQVHSSYNEQFF. In DNA form, the CDR3 reads TGTGCCAGCAGCATCCAGGTCCACTCCTCCTACAATGAGCAGTTCTTC. The chain carries TRBV7-9 and TRBJ2-1; D ambiguous. CDR3 length equals 16 residues. The germline V gene has CDR1 SEHNR and CDR2 FQNEAQ (reference sequence). The V end was cut by 5 bases, the J end by 0 bases, with 14 bases between.

J is TRBJ2-1 and V is TRBV7-8; 10 nucleotides match TRBD2. CDR3 size: 15 residues. Per the germline V gene, CDR1 is SGHVS and CDR2 is FQNEAQ. With 5 bases clipped from V and 4 bases from J, the junction kept 5 bases outside the gene matches. The CDR3 sequence is CASSPSSGGYNEQFF. CDR3 bases: TGTGCCAGCAGCCCCAGTAGCGGGGGGTACAATGAGCAGTTCTTC.

The V and J genes are TRBV1 and TRBJ2-1; TRBD2, the table's D call, was not compared with the DNA. TRBV1 is recorded as a pseudogene. CDR3 length: 14 residues. The CDR3 sequence is CTSSQTGSYNEQFF. As DNA, the CDR3 is TGCACCAGCAGCCAGACGGGTTCCTACAATGAGCAGTTCTTC.

This clone was found once. The CDR3 region is CASSQDYSSYNEQFF. CDR3 DNA: TGTGCCAGCAGCCAAGATTATAGCTCCTACAATGAGCAGTTCTTC. The V call is TRBV14, the J call TRBJ2-1, with D unresolved. The CDR3 covers 15 residues. Germline CDR1 is SGHDN and CDR2 is FVKESK. V was trimmed by 0 bases and J by 0 bases, leaving 6 bases between them.

J is TRBJ1-1 and V is TRBV5-6, with D uncertain. Germline CDR1 SGHDT, CDR2 YYEEEE. This CDR3 is built from 15 residues. Trimming removed 1 base from V and 5 bases from J, with 15 bases in between. The CDR3 protein is CASSLIDTLRTEAFF. CDR3 DNA: TGTGCCAGCAGCTTGATCGACACCCTCCGGACTGAAGCTTTCTTT.

The J gene is TRBJ1-2, the V gene TRBV5-1; 7 bases are a match to TRBD1. Losses at the gene ends were 2 bases for V and 13 bases for J; bases not matched to a gene: 8. CDR1 and CDR2 (germline): SGHRS, YFSETQ. The CDR3 length is 12 residues. This CDR3 is CASSFDRDLITF. For the CDR3, the DNA is TGCGCCAGCAGCTTTGACAGGGACCTTATCACCTTC. The complete variable domain, with remaining parts taken from reference TRBV5-1 and TRBJ1-2, reads KAGVTQTPRYLIKTRGQQVTLSCSPISGHRSVSWYQQTPGQGLQFLFEYFSETQRNKGNFPGRFSGRQFSNSRSEMNVSTLELGDSALYLCASSFDRDLITFGSGTRLTVV.

This clone was detected only once. The chain links TRBV30 to TRBJ1-1, with D uncertain. Looked up from germline, CDR1 is GTSNPN and CDR2 is SVGIG (reference sequence). The CDR3 is 14 amino acids. Trimming removed 3 bases at V and 3 bases at J, with 14 bases between. The CDR3 nucleotides are TGTGCCTGGAGAACTGATTTCGCGTACACTGAAGCTTTCTTT. Translation: CAWRTDFAYTEAFF.

Note on this clone: The same CDR3 arises from other DNA sequences in this sample as well. The chain recombines TRBV29-1 with TRBJ2-2; maybe TRBD2 (6 bases). Trimming left V 5 bases short and J 2 bases short, with 12 bases between. The germline V gene encodes CDR1 SQVTM and CDR2 ANQGSEA. CDR3 length: 14 residues. CDR3 DNA: TGCAGCGTTAGTCAGGGAGGAAACACCGGGGAGCTGTTTTTT. Amino acid sequence: CSVSQGGNTGELFF.

The rearrangement links TRBV30 to TRBJ2-7; D ambiguous. Germline loops: CDR1 GTSNPN, CDR2 SVGIG (reference sequence). Trimming took off 3 bases at V and 0 bases at J, with 18 bases between the two ends. The CDR3 sequence is 16 residues long. The CDR3 DNA is TGTGCCTGGAGGGCCGAAGGATGGGCAGGCTCCTACGAGCAGTACTTC. Translating it yields CAWRAEGWAGSYEQYF.